This T cell receptor beta chain originates from a study of beta chain features in type 1 diabetes (dated by TCRdb to the late 2010s). Study-wide context: Mean age, gender distribution, total cell number and subset yield were not different between patients and healthy donors. In the study, TCRB repertoires of sorted circulating CD4+ T cell subsets from recently diagnosed type 1 diabetes patients were compared with those of matched healthy donors. Naive and central memory subsets were obtained from all 30 or so donors, but regulatory and stem cell-like memory subsets were isolated from only 8 patients and 8 healthy donors. A total of 85 million to 140 million sorted cells were examined across all samples, and a strong correlation was observed between cell number per subset and RNA yield. Overall results and qualifications from the work: Because cDNA rather than genomic DNA was sequenced, highly expressing activated cells could have been over-represented, although no difference in activation and CD3 levels was found between groups. Type 1 diabetes patients showed a moderate but significant shortening of TCRB CDR3 length in all four CD4+ subsets. Fewer insertions and more nucleotide deletions at VDJ recombination sites were observed in patients with type 1 diabetes, implying thymic rearrangement abnormalities. Naive, central memory and regulatory TCRB repertoires appeared to be more alike among patients than among healthy donors. HLA sub-analyses involved small numbers of individuals, so any influence of HLA type on TCRB rearrangement remained unresolved. Shorter templates might be favored by PCR, yet because patient and control samples were amplified and corrected together, any such skew would affect both groups equally.

A single peripheral blood draw of around 100 mL on average was collected from each donor into heparinised tubes. A BD FACSAria II and a panel including CD45RO, CCR7, CD25, CD127, CD95 and CD27 were used to sort naive, central memory, regulatory and stem cell-like memory CD4+ T cells. All sorted populations exceeded 95% purity. PBMCs were isolated right away by Lymphoprep density gradient centrifugation and were stained directly, without culture. To minimize batch effects, samples were stained and sorted in pairs, one healthy donor with one patient per experiment. This clone turned up a few times. Its antigen is not yet known. No quality values exist for individual bases; no much larger clone is one base distant. Within the sample, other DNA sequences also encode this same CDR3. The entire isolated RNA was reverse transcribed using the High Capacity cDNA Reverse Transcription Kit, and thus expressed TCRB transcripts were sequenced. Naive, central memory and regulatory T cell samples underwent deep immunoSEQ sequencing, averaging approximately 3.3 million total reads per sample. Sorted cells were lysed in RLT buffer, and RNA was extracted using DNase-treated RNeasy Micro or Mini kits according to cell number. To prevent cross-contamination, each cell subset was processed individually, whereas patient and healthy donor samples were processed jointly. The immunoSEQ multiplex PCR was used to amplify TCRB sequences from cDNA, yielding 87-bp fragments that span the CDR3 region. Sequencing of the amplicons was performed on the Illumina HiSeq platform. The paper's data handling went like this. Synthetic template baselines were used to correct PCR bias computationally, reads within Hamming distance 2 were collapsed together, and singletons that could not be merged were discarded. Reads were aligned against IMGT so that V, D and J genes, CDR3 length and insertions or deletions at six rearrangement sites could be assigned. Clonotype counts were normalized to sorted cell number within each subset before computing true diversity and Gini coefficients with the tcR R package. The overlap coefficient, calculated on TCRB nucleotide sequences, was used to quantify repertoire sharing. Not all clones reach the TCRdb copy of this immuneACCESS table, which keeps in-frame sequences only. Checked studies attribute under half of the gap to unresolved V genes and leave the rest unexplained. The D gene and trimming were derived from the DNA, and the V and J assignments and clone size from that table. This sample comprises under 300,000 clones, roughly 8% of them detected only once. The ten largest clonotypes hold 1% of the sample.

Unmatched junction bases come to 2, with V trimmed by 6 bases and J by 6 bases. The CDR3, from cysteine to valine, totals 12 residues. The only DNA kept is the CDR3, 36 bases in frame from the first base. CDR1 and CDR2 were assigned from the germline V gene as SNHLY and FYNNEI. The TCR sequence derives from a woman aged 18-29 years in good health. The V and J genes are TRBV2 and TRBJ2-7, with TRBD1 identical over 10 junction bases. The sequenced sample consisted of central memory CD4+ T cells from blood. The CDR3 region reads CASRDRGPEQYV. The nucleotides read TGTGCCAGCAGAGACAGGGGGCCCGAGCAGTACGTC.